This entry is about one T cell receptor (beta chain). This record belongs to a study of blood T cell repertoires in COVID-19. For the study at large: Spain, Italy and the United States supplied samples that represented acute and convalescent COVID-19. Nucleic acid was either cDNA or gDNA, and it came from T cells, B-cell-depleted T cells, or PBMCs.

This CDR3 has 16 residues. CDR1 is LGHDT, CDR2 YNNKEL, per germline (reference sequence). V lost 2 bases, J lost 5 bases, and 4 bases stayed unmatched. As handled by the study authors: Reference gene primer amplification gave nucleated cell count estimates. Here immunoSEQ multiplex PCR was the method, and the copy in TCRdb shows in-frame clones only, minus some. The DNA gave D and trimming, while V, J and clone size come from that table. This repertoire shows 450,000 to 500,000 clones, approximately 85% found once; its top ten account for approximately 2.9%. The specimen sequenced was peripheral blood. The chain links TRBV3-1 (or the pseudogene TRBV3-2) to TRBJ2-1; 12 nucleotides line up with TRBD2. The clonotype was recovered from a human donor in a cohort sampled during active COVID-19. The CDR3 DNA sequence: TGTGCCAGCAGCCAACGTCTAGCGGGAGGGGACAATGAGCAGTTCTTC. Protein product: CASSQRLAGGDNEQFF.